The entry below describes one TCR beta chain. What it binds is unknown. This sample is drawn from a study of cytomegalovirus exposure and HLA in healthy donors. General study findings and limits: There were several of the most significant clusters that appeared linked to common viral pathogens in a later analysis. Productive rates of about 87% or about 30% were seen for most TCR beta V segments in an earlier analysis. In a later analysis, at a false discovery rate of 0.05, over 15,000 TCR beta sequences were associated with HLA alleles.

A multiplex PCR was run with 60 Vbeta primers and 13 Jbeta primers. Produced via immunoSEQ multiplex PCR; TCRdb's table is partial and in-frame only. The sample records about 170,000 clones, less than 80% being singletons. Germline CDR1 and CDR2: SQVTM and ANQGSEA. The V end lost 6 bases, the J end lost 0 bases, and 11 bases lay between the germline ends. The CDR3 runs 14 residues. The chain has TRBV29-1 and TRBJ2-2, with D perhaps matching TRBD1 (6 bases). The sequence was obtained from a man between 35 and 55 years old in good health and CMV-seronegative. Sequenced: PBMCs. The CDR3 bases are TGCAGCGTGCCAGGGGCCGCGAACACCGGGGAGCTGTTTTTT. It translates to CSVPGAANTGELFF.